The present TCR beta chain was sequenced within a study of shared clonotypes between healthy human individuals. Study-wide results and caveats: Relative to memory subsets, naive subsets generally showed larger estimated richness.

The table came from immunoSEQ multiplex PCR; TCRdb's copy has only in-frame clones and leaves some out. The sample lists under 750,000 clones, approximately 77% occurring once. After removal of 5 bases from V and 3 bases from J, the junction contained 5 bases not matched to a gene. Germline V gene data show CDR1 as SGHNT and CDR2 as YENEEA. The CDR3 length is 16 residues. Concerning this clone: Its antigen remains unknown.

The sequenced material came from memory CD4+ T cells sorted from blood. Stated subset: CD45RA-negative fraction. V and J are TRBV11-3 and TRBJ2-5; 14 bases are a match to TRBD2. The sequence was obtained from a woman in her 30s in good health. CDR3 amino acids: CASSKRLAGGKETQYF. In DNA form, the CDR3 reads TGTGCCAGCAGCAAACGACTAGCGGGAGGGAAAGAGACCCAGTACTTC. The entire variable domain, with the rest obtained from reference TRBV11-3 and TRBJ2-5, is as follows: EAGVVQSPRYKIIEKKQPVAFWCNPISGHNTLYWYLQNLGQGPELLIRYENEEAVDDSQLPKDRFSAERLKGVDSTLKIQPAELGDSAVYLCASSKRLAGGKETQYFGPGTRLLVL.